These T cell receptor beta chains were read from a single sample in a study of shared clonotypes between healthy human individuals. Here immunoSEQ multiplex PCR was the method, and the copy in TCRdb shows in-frame clones only, minus some. The sample shows millions of clones, about 95% of them seen only once. The sequencing sample was made of naive CD8+ T cells sorted from blood. The receptor source for this set is a young man in good health. CDR3s include the opening cysteine and the closing phenylalanine or tryptophan. D genes are given only for firm matches. Clone size is stated in some rows and not others, as once, few, many or a class when expanded.

j_call,clone_size,cdr3_length,v_call,d_call,cdr3_nt,cdr3_aa
TRBJ2-7,few,13,TRBV14,TRBD1,TGTGCCAGCAGCCCCGGGACAGCTTACGAGCAGTACTTC,CASSPGTAYEQYF
TRBJ1-2,NA,17,TRBV7-9,TRBD1,TGTGCCAGCAGCTTGGACCCCGGGACAGAGGAATTCTATGGCTACACCTTC,CASSLDPGTEEFYGYTF
TRBJ2-7,once,15,TRBV2,TRBD1,TGTGCCAGCAGTGAAGGGACAGGCAGCTCCTACGAGCAGTACTTC,CASSEGTGSSYEQYF
TRBJ2-3,NA,15,TRBV6-5,NA,TGTGCCAGCAGTTACTCGGTAGGAGCTTCAGATACGCAGTATTTT,CASSYSVGASDTQYF
TRBJ2-1,NA,14,TRBV7-6,NA,TGTGCCAGCAGCCCAGGATCGACACTAGAGGGGCAGTTCTTC,CASSPGSTLEGQFF
TRBJ2-7,NA,13,TRBV5-1,NA,TGCGCCAGCAGCTTGGGGGACACCGTCGAGCAGTACTTC,CASSLGDTVEQYF
TRBJ2-5,NA,14,TRBV10-3,NA,TGTGCCATCAAGGGGGGAGGAGCTCAAGAGACCCAGTACTTC,CAIKGGGAQETQYF
TRBJ2-1,NA,15,TRBV6-6,TRBD2,TGTGCCAGCAGTCACGTAGCGGGAGCCTACAATGAGCAGTTCTTC,CASSHVAGAYNEQFF
TRBJ2-2,NA,18,TRBV7-2,TRBD2,TGTGCCAGCACCCGGGTGACTAGCGGGAGTTGGAACACCGGGGAGCTGTTTTTT,CASTRVTSGSWNTGELFF
TRBJ2-7,NA,13,TRBV7-9,NA,TGTGCCAGCAGCTCAGGCTCATCCTACGAGCAGTACTTC,CASSSGSSYEQYF
TRBJ2-7,NA,15,TRBV2,NA,TGTGCCAGCAGTGAATCCAGGGATGGCTCCTACGAGCAGTACTTC,CASSESRDGSYEQYF
TRBJ2-7,NA,12,TRBV13,NA,TGTGCCAGCAGTTCCAAGTGGGGCGAGCAGTACTTC,CASSSKWGEQYF
TRBJ2-5,NA,17,TRBV7-9,NA,TGTGCCAGCAGCTTAGGCTACAGTGGGGTCTGGGAAGAGACCCAGTACTTC,CASSLGYSGVWEETQYF
TRBJ2-7,NA,16,TRBV4-3,TRBD2,TGCGCCAGCAGCCAAGATCTGACTAGCGGTGCCTACGAGCAGTACTTC,CASSQDLTSGAYEQYF
TRBJ2-1,NA,18,TRBV4-1,TRBD2,TGCGCCAGCAGCCTCCGAACGTCCGGACTAGCGGGTAACAATGAGCAGTTCTTC,CASSLRTSGLAGNNEQFF
TRBJ1-1,NA,14,TRBV4-1,TRBD1,TGCGCCAGCAGCCAAGAGGACAGGTCCGAAGAGGCTTTCTTT,CASSQEDRSEEAFF
TRBJ2-7,NA,12,TRBV6-5,NA,TGTGCCAGCTCCGACAGGTCCTACGAGCAGTACTTC,CASSDRSYEQYF
TRBJ2-5,NA,15,TRBV5-6,TRBD2,TGTGCCAGCAGCCTTAGCGGGAGTAACACCGAGACCCAGTACTTC,CASSLSGSNTETQYF
TRBJ2-1,NA,12,TRBV7-6,NA,TGTGCCAGCAGCTTAAATGGTCTTGAGCAGTTCTTC,CASSLNGLEQFF
TRBJ2-1,NA,17,TRBV5-1,TRBD2,TGCGCCAGCAGCGTTGGTCTGGGACTAGCGGGGAACAATGAGCAGTTCTTC,CASSVGLGLAGNNEQFF
TRBJ2-1,once,14,TRBV11-1,NA,TGTGCCAGCAGCTTTAGCGGAACTTACAATGAGCAGTTCTTC,CASSFSGTYNEQFF
TRBJ2-5,NA,13,TRBV27,NA,TGTGCCAGCAGTAGTTCAGGGGAAGAGACCCAGTACTTC,CASSSSGEETQYF
TRBJ2-1,once,13,TRBV6-6,NA,TGTGCCAGCAGTTCCTCACTTGGAGATGAGCAGTTCTTC,CASSSSLGDEQFF
TRBJ2-2,few,12,TRBV19,NA,TGTGCCAGTAGTATAGCGGCCGGGGAGCTGTTTTTT,CASSIAAGELFF
TRBJ2-5,NA,15,TRBV18,NA,TGTGCCAGCTCACCACCGAAGCCAGATCAAGAGACCCAGTACTTC,CASSPPKPDQETQYF
TRBJ1-1,NA,14,TRBV15,NA,TGTGCCACGCAGCGTGACGGCATGAACACTGAAGCTTTCTTT,CATQRDGMNTEAFF
TRBJ2-1,NA,16,TRBV5-4,TRBD2,TGTGCCAGCAGCTTGGGCCCTAGCGGGAGTGGAGATGAGCAGTTCTTC,CASSLGPSGSGDEQFF
TRBJ1-1,NA,16,TRBV5-5,NA,TGTGCCAGCAGCTGGGGACCGGGACAACTGAACACTGAAGCTTTCTTT,CASSWGPGQLNTEAFF
TRBJ2-5,NA,19,TRBV29-1,TRBD2,TGCAGCGTCTCTGGGGCCGGGACTAGCGGGTCCGCGGGACAAGAGACCCAGTACTTC,CSVSGAGTSGSAGQETQYF